Presented here are 7 T cell receptor beta chains from one specimen sequenced in a study of blood T cell repertoires in COVID-19. The assay was immunoSEQ multiplex PCR, and TCRdb's table has in-frame clones only and misses some. The sample has 50,000 to 80,000 clones, more than 75% seen once. The sequenced sample consisted of PBMCs or T cells enriched from blood (not recorded which). The receptor set was obtained from a woman aged 35 to 49 who had recovered from COVID-19.

V gene TRBV27 combines with J gene TRBJ2-1, with 16 bases fitting TRBD2. Unmatched junction bases numbered 8, after V lost 5 bases and J lost 7 bases. Looked up from germline, CDR1 is MNHEY and CDR2 is SMNVEV (reference sequence). The CDR3 is 17 residues long. The CDR3 coding sequence is TGTGCCAGCAGTCTGTCTCCGGGACTAGCGGGGGGGAATGAGCAGTTCTTC. Translating gives CASSLSPGLAGGNEQFF.

The chain combines TRBV7-6 with TRBJ2-1; 8 bases match TRBD2. Trimming cost V 2 bases and J 7 bases; bases outside gene matches: 7. The CDR3 sequence is 15 residues long. Germline V lookup: CDR1 SGHVS, CDR2 FNYEAQ. The CDR3 DNA is TGTGCCAGCAGCTTACAGCGGGGGAATGGGAATGAGCAGTTCTTC. Protein: CASSLQRGNGNEQFF. Using reference TRBV7-6 and TRBJ2-1 for the parts outside the CDR3, the full variable domain is GAGVSQSPRYKVTKRGQDVALRCDPISGHVSLYWYRQALGQGPEFLTYFNYEAQQDKSGLPNDRFSAERPEGSISTLTIQRTEQRDSAMYRCASSLQRGNGNEQFFGPGTRLTVL.

The chain uses TRBV3-1 (or the pseudogene TRBV3-2) and TRBJ2-5; the match to TRBD2 covers 8 bases. Looked up from germline, CDR1 is LGHDT and CDR2 is YNNKEL (reference sequence). The V segment lost 4 bases and the J segment 7 bases; nucleotides outside the gene matches: 14. This CDR3 region has 16 residues. CDR3 nucleotides: TGTGCCAGCAGCCGGGGTACTAGCGGCCAGAGTCGGACCCAGTACTTC. The encoded protein is CASSRGTSGQSRTQYF.

CDR3 DNA sequence: TGTGCCAGCAGCTTTAGGGGAACCTCTGGGGCCAACGTCCTGACTTTC. This sequence encodes CASSFRGTSGANVLTF. The chain links TRBV5-8 to TRBJ2-6, with D possibly TRBD1 on 5 matching bases. The germline V gene has CDR1 SGHTS and CDR2 YDEGEE. Trimming removed 2 bases at V and 0 bases at J, with 9 bases between. The CDR3 contains 16 residues.

The chain couples TRBV27 to TRBJ2-3; D remains ambiguous. With 1 base removed from V and 6 bases from J, the gap between germline ends came to 11 bases. The CDR3 spans 14 residues. Germline CDR1 reads MNHEY; CDR2 reads SMNVEV (reference sequence). CDR3 bases: TGTGCCAGCAGTTTATTGGGCCAATTGGATACGCAGTATTTT. Its translation: CASSLLGQLDTQYF.

This clone was recorded a few times. This chain uses TRBV21-1 with TRBJ1-5. TRBV21-1 is labeled a pseudogene. There are 16 residues in the CDR3. This CDR3 reads CASSKAGGAKYQPQHF. Here the CDR3 DNA reads TGTGCCAGCAGCAAAGCCGGGGGGGCGAAATATCAGCCCCAGCATTTT.

The V and J genes are TRBV12-5 and TRBJ1-5; 11 bases match TRBD1. This CDR3 contains 17 residues. Germline CDR1 is LGHNT and CDR2 is FRNRAP. Trimming at V came to 4 bases and at J to 4 bases, leaving 9 bases not matched to a gene. The CDR3 nucleotides are TGTGCTAGTGGTTCCGTTTCCGGGACAGGGGGTAATCAGCCCCAGCATTTT. This translates into CASGSVSGTGGNQPQHF. The full variable domain, completed using reference TRBV12-5 and TRBJ1-5, is DARVTQTPRHKVTEMGQEVTMRCQPILGHNTVFWYRQTMMQGLELLAYFRNRAPLDDSGMPKDRFSAEMPDATLATLKIQPSEPRDSAVYFCASGSVSGTGGNQPQHFGDGTRLSIL.